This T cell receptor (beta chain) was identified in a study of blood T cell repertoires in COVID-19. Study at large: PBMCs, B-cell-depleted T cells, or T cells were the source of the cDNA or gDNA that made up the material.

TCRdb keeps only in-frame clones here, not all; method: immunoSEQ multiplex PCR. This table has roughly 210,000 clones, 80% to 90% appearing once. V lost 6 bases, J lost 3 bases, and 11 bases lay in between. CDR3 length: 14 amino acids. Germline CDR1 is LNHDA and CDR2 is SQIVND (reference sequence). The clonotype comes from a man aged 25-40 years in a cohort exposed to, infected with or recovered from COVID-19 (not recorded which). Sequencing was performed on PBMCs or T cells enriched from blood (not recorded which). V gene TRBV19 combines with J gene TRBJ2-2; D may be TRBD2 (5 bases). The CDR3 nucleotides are TGTGCCAGTAGGAGCGGACTGTACACCGGGGAGCTGTTTTTT. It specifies CASRSGLYTGELFF.